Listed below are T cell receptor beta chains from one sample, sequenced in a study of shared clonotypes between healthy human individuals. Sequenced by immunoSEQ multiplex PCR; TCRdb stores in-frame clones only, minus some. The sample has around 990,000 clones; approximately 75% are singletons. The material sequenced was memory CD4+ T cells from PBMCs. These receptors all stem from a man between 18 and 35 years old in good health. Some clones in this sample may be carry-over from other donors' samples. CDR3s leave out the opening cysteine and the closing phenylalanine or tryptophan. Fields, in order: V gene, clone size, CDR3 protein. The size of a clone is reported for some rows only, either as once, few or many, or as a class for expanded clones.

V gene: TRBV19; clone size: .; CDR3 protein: ASTEAGTGYEKLF
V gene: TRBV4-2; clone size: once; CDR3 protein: ASSQNIAGDETQY
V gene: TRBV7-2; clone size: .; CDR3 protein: ASSGQTRGLQPQH
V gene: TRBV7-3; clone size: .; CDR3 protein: ASSLAGDSANTGELF
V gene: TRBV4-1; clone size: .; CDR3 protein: ASSLGLAGGWETQY
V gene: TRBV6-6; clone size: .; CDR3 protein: ASSTPLTQDGYT
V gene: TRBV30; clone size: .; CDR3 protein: AWSVRSGDYNEQF
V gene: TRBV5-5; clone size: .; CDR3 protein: ASSFGQGIYGYT
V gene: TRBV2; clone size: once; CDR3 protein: ASQARTSTDTQY
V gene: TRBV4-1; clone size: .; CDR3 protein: ASSQGVLGEWEQF